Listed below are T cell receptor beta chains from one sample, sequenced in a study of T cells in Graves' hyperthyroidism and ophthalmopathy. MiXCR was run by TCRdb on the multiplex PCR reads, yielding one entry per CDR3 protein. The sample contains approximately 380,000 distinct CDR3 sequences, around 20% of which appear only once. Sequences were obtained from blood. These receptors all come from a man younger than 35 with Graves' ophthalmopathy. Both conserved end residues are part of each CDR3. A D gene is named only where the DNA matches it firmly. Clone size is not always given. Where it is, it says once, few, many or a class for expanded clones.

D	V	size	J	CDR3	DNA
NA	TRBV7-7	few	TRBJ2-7	CASSLAKNYEQYF	TGTGCTAGCAGCTTGGCCAAGAACTACGAGCAGTACTTC
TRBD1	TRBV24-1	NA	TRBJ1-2	CATSGRGLDYGYTF	TGTGCCACCAGTGGAAGGGGGCTCGACTATGGCTACACCTTC
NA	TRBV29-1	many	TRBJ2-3	CSVGVQSTDTQYF	TGCAGCGTTGGGGTACAGAGCACAGATACGCAGTATTTT
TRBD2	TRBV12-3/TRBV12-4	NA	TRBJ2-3	CASSSTSGGDTDTQYF	TGTGCCAGCAGTTCGACTAGCGGGGGGGACACAGATACGCAGTATTTT
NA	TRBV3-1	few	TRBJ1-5	CASSQTGWSNQPQHF	TGTGCCAGCAGCCAAACGGGGTGGAGCAATCAGCCCCAGCATTTT
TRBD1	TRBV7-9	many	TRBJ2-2	CASSPLDRATGELFF	TGTGCCAGCAGCCCGTTGGACAGGGCTACCGGGGAGCTGTTTTTT
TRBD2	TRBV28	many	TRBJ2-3	CASRPPGGPPDTQYF	TGTGCCAGCCGTCCCCCGGGGGGGCCGCCAGATACGCAGTATTTT
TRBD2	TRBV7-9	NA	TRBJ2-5	CASSYIAGWSQETQYF	TGTGCCAGCAGCTATATAGCGGGGTGGTCTCAAGAGACCCAGTACTTC
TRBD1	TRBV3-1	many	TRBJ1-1	CASSQEQGGTEAFF	TGTGCCAGCAGCCAAGAACAGGGGGGGACTGAAGCTTTCTTT
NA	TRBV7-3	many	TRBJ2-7	CASSPTGGAYEQYF	TGTGCCAGCAGCCCTACCGGCGGGGCCTACGAGCAGTACTTC
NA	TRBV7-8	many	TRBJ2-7	CASTSYASYEQYF	TGTGCCAGCACCTCCTATGCGTCCTACGAGCAGTACTTC
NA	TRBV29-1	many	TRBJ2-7	CSVSAGAGGYEQYF	TGCAGCGTAAGCGCAGGGGCAGGGGGGTACGAGCAGTACTTC
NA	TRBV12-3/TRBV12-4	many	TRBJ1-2	CASTQGDSDYGYTF	TGTGCCAGCACCCAGGGAGACAGCGACTATGGCTACACCTTC
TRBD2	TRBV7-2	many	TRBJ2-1	CASSGWGLSGGAVNEQFF	TGTGCCAGCAGCGGATGGGGGCTGAGCGGGGGGGCCGTGAATGAGCAGTTCTTC
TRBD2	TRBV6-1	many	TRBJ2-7	CASSPGTSGSYEQYF	TGTGCCAGCAGCCCCGGGACTAGCGGTTCCTACGAGCAGTACTTC
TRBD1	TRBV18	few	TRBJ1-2	CASSPRDRAFGYGYTF	TGTGCCAGCTCACCCAGGGACAGGGCTTTTGGCTATGGCTACACCTTC
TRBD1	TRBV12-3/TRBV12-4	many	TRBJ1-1	CASSLRQGASSGTEAFF	TGTGCCAGCAGTTTACGTCAGGGGGCGTCCTCTGGGACTGAAGCTTTCTTT
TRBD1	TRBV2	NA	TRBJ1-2	CASSDGTGGPSYGYTF	TGTGCCAGCAGTGACGGGACAGGGGGCCCTTCCTATGGCTACACCTTC
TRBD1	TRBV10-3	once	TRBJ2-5	CAIGEVFIRDRDQETQYF	TGTGCCATCGGCGAAGTATTTATCCGGGACAGAGACCAAGAGACCCAGTACTTC
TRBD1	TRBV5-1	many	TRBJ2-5	CASSDGTEETQYF	TGCGCCAGCAGCGACGGGACAGAAGAGACCCAGTACTTC
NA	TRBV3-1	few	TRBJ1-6	CASSGRGERSPLHF	TGTGCCAGCAGCGGAAGAGGTGAGCGTTCACCCCTCCACTTT
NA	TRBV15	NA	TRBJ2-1	CATSSGTLYNEQFF	TGTGCCACCAGCTCCGGGACACTTTACAATGAGCAGTTCTTC
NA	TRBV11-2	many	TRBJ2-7	CASSSLMGQATYEQYF	TGTGCCAGCAGCTCCCTGATGGGGCAGGCTACCTACGAGCAGTACTTC
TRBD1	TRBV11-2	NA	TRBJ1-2	CASSGYGTVNYGYTF	TGTGCCAGCAGCGGCTACGGGACAGTGAACTATGGCTACACCTTC
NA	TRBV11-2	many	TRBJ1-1	CASSPLTGTNTEAFF	TGTGCCAGCAGCCCCTTGACAGGTACGAACACTGAAGCTTTCTTT
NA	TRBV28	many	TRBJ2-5	CASSFGIETQYF	TGTGCCAGCAGTTTTGGTATTGAGACCCAGTACTTC
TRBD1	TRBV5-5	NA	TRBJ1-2	CASTWDRERGYTF	TGTGCCAGCACCTGGGACAGGGAACGCGGCTACACCTTC
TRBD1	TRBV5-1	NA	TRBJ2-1	CASSLEAGGNEQFF	TGCGCCAGCAGCTTGGAAGCAGGGGGCAATGAGCAGTTCTTC
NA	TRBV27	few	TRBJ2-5	CASSLALGRETQYF	TGTGCCAGCAGTCTCGCCCTGGGGCGAGAGACCCAGTACTTC
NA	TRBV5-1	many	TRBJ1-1	CASSGGEAFF	TGCGCCAGCAGCGGAGGTGAAGCTTTCTTT
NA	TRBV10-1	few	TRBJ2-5	CASSGQLEETQYF	TGCGCCAGCAGTGGTCAGTTGGAAGAGACCCAGTACTTC
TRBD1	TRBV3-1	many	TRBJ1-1	CASSQVVRRTGTGNTEAFF	TGTGCCAGCAGCCAAGTGGTACGTCGCACCGGGACAGGGAACACTGAAGCTTTCTTT
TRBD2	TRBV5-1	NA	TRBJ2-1	CASSFGLAGEGQFF	TGCGCCAGCAGCTTTGGACTAGCGGGAGAAGGGCAGTTCTTC
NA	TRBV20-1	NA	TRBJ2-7	CSARQGPEQYF	TGCAGTGCTAGACAGGGGCCCGAGCAGTACTTC
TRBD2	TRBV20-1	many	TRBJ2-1	CSARDRGGFSNEQFF	TGCAGTGCTAGAGATCGGGGGGGCTTCAGCAATGAGCAGTTCTTC
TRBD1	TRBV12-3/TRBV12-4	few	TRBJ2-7	CASSLLGQGALEQYF	TGTGCCAGCAGTTTACTTGGACAGGGGGCGTTAGAGCAGTACTTC
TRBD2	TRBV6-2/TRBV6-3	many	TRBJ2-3	CASSPEGGGGRYTQYF	TGTGCCAGCAGCCCCGAAGGAGGCGGGGGGCGGTATACGCAGTATTTT
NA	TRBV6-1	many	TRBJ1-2	CASSEEIPYGYTF	TGTGCCAGCAGTGAGGAGATACCTTATGGCTACACCTTC
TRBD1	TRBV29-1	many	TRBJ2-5	CSVARGRWETQYF	TGCAGCGTTGCCAGGGGGCGCTGGGAGACCCAGTACTTC
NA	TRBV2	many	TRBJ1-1	CASNQENTEAFF	TGTGCCAGCAATCAGGAAAACACTGAAGCTTTCTTT
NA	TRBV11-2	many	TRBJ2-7	CASSLGSGLYEQYF	TGTGCCAGCAGCTTAGGTTCAGGGTTGTACGAGCAGTACTTC
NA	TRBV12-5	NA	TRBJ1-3	CASGLHSSGNTIYF	TGTGCTAGTGGTTTGCACAGCTCTGGAAACACCATATATTTT
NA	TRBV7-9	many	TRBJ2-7	CASSLAGQHYEQYF	TGTGCCAGCAGCTTAGCGGGCCAGCACTACGAGCAGTACTTC
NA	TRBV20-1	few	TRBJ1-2	CSARDRKGDYYGYTF	TGCAGTGCTAGAGATCGCAAGGGAGATTACTATGGCTACACCTTC
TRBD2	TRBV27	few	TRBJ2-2	CASSSKLAGNTGELFF	TGTGCCAGCAGTTCTAAACTAGCGGGGAACACCGGGGAGCTGTTTTTT
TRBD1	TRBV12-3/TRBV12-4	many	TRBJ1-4	CASSSSGQGNEKLFF	TGTGCCAGCAGTAGCTCGGGACAGGGGAATGAAAAACTGTTTTTT
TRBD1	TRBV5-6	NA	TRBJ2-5	CASSLFDRGWARETQYF	TGTGCCAGCAGCCTGTTCGACAGGGGATGGGCGAGGGAGACCCAGTACTTC
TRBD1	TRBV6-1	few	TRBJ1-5	CASFGTASNQPQHF	TGTGCCAGTTTCGGGACAGCGAGCAATCAGCCCCAGCATTTT
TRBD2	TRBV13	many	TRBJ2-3	CASSPRAGGTDTQYF	TGTGCCAGCAGCCCTCGAGCGGGGGGGACAGATACGCAGTATTTT
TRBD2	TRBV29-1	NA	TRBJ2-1	CSASSGTSSYNEQFF	TGCAGCGCCTCTAGCGGGACGAGCTCCTACAATGAGCAGTTCTTC
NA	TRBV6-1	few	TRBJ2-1	CASSERGNEQFF	TGTGCCAGCAGTGAAAGGGGAAATGAGCAGTTCTTC
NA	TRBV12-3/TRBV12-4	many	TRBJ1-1	CASGAGVEAFF	TGTGCCAGCGGTGCGGGGGTTGAAGCTTTCTTT